The 25 T cell receptor beta chains reported below all come from one sample, sequenced in a study of T cells after yellow fever vaccination. TCRdb analysed the 5' RACE reads with MiXCR anew, one entry per CDR3 protein. The profile shows around 73,000 distinct CDR3 sequences, over 7.5% of them singletons. This specimen was CD8+ T cells sorted from PBMCs, taken on the day of the yellow fever booster vaccination. These receptors all come from a man younger than 45 who received the YFV17D yellow fever vaccine.

This clonotype has only a few counts. The chain links TRBV7-6 to TRBJ2-7, with TRBD2 matching 9 bases. This CDR3 region has 14 residues. Germline CDR1 is SGHVS and CDR2 is FNYEAQ. V lost 5 bases and J lost 2; bases outside the gene matches: 4. CDR3 protein: CASSVERGAYEQYF. CDR3 in DNA: TGTGCCAGCAGCGTGGAGCGGGGGGCCTACGAGCAGTACTTC.

A few counts support this clonotype. This chain connects TRBV10-3 to TRBJ2-2, with D maybe TRBD2 (6 bases). Trimming removed 6 bases from V and 4 bases from J, with 12 bases in between. Germline CDR1 is ENHRY and CDR2 is SYGVKD. The CDR3 runs 14 residues. Here the CDR3 DNA reads TGTGCCATCAGGGGGGGACCGAGCACCGGGGAGCTGTTTTTT. It specifies CAIRGGPSTGELFF.

Many counts were recorded for this clonotype. The CDR3 protein is CASSSNLLEYNEQFF. The CDR3 coding sequence is TGTGCCAGCAGTTCAAACTTACTAGAATACAATGAGCAGTTCTTC. The chain links TRBV3-1 to TRBJ2-1; TRBD2 is a possible D gene (5 bases). Per the germline V gene, CDR1 is LGHDT and CDR2 is YNNKEL (reference sequence). The CDR3 is 15 amino acids. V was pared by 6 bases and J by 4 bases, with 16 bases between.

This clonotype was seen only a few times. The gene calls are TRBV28 and TRBJ2-6, with D unclear. There are 15 residues in the CDR3. Germline CDR1 reads MDHEN; CDR2 reads SYDVKM. Trimming cost V 6 bases and J 0 bases, with 9 bases left between them. The DNA for the CDR3 is TGTGCCAGCAGCCTAGGGCCCTCTGGGGCCAACGTCCTGACTTTC. This encodes CASSLGPSGANVLTF.

This clonotype occurred a few times. The V gene is TRBV9, the J gene TRBJ2-2; D is ambiguous. CDR1 SGDLS and CDR2 YYNGEE come from the germline V gene. V was pared by 0 bases and J by 6 bases, with 6 bases between. This CDR3 is built from 13 residues. The CDR3 DNA follows: TGTGCCAGCAGCGTAGAAATCTCCGGGGAGCTGTTTTTT. Translation: CASSVEISGELFF.

The sample holds a few counts of this clonotype. The genes are TRBV4-3 and TRBJ2-1; no reliable D call. Germline V gene lookup returns CDR1 LGHNA and CDR2 YSLEER. The CDR3 length is 14 residues. Trimming shortened V by 0 bases and J by 4 bases, and 7 bases separated the two germline ends. The CDR3 loop reads CASSQEGRYNEQFF. The CDR3 DNA reads as TGCGCCAGCAGCCAAGAAGGGCGGTACAATGAGCAGTTCTTC.

CDR3 coding DNA: TGCAGCGTTGTTCGGAGTTCAACCTCCTACGAGCAGTACTTC. Translated: CSVVRSSTSYEQYF. V is TRBV29-1 and J is TRBJ2-7; D call uncertain. V was pared by 4 bases and J by 0 bases, with 13 bases between. Germline CDR1 and CDR2: SQVTM and ANQGSEA. This CDR3 comprises 14 residues.

This clonotype occurred many times. The rearrangement links TRBV12-3 or TRBV12-4 to TRBJ2-1; TRBD1 is a possible D gene (5 bases). V gave up 5 bases and J gave up 9 bases, with 8 bases separating them. This CDR3 is 11 amino acids long. The CDR3: CASSPTAEQFF. CDR3 in DNA: TGTGCCAGCAGTCCGACAGCTGAGCAGTTCTTC.

The V call is TRBV29-1, the J call TRBJ2-4; tentatively, D is TRBD1 or TRBD2 (6 bases each). V lost 2 bases and J lost 3, with 17 bases in between. The CDR3 contains 16 residues. CDR1 is SQVTM, CDR2 ANQGSEA, per germline. In nucleotides, the CDR3 is TGCAGCGTTGAAACCGGTGGGGGGCGCGGCAAAAACATTCAGTACTTC. Residues: CSVETGGGRGKNIQYF.

This clonotype was picked up a small number of times. This chain links TRBV19 with TRBJ2-1, with 7 bases that match TRBD2. The CDR3 loop spans 19 amino acids. Germline CDR1 LNHDA, CDR2 SQIVND (reference sequence). V dropped 2 bases and J dropped 6; count of bases not matched to a gene: 19. CDR3 protein: CASSIFLAGSGLLGNEQFF. The CDR3 DNA reads as TGTGCCAGTAGTATATTTTTAGCGGGCTCAGGACTGTTAGGCAATGAGCAGTTCTTC.

The rearrangement links TRBV4-3 to TRBJ2-7; 7 positions match TRBD2. This CDR3 spans 15 amino acids. CDR1 is LGHNA and CDR2 is YSLEER in the germline V gene. J gave up 3 bases and V 1 base, and 6 bases lay outside the gene matches. The CDR3 bases are TGCGCCAGCAGCCAAGGACTAGCTTTAATCTACGAGCAGTACTTC. It translates to CASSQGLALIYEQYF.

This clonotype was seen many times. CDR3 DNA sequence: TGTGCCAGCAGTGTATCACAGAGTCTAAATATATTAAACTCCTACAATGAGCAGTTCTTC. It is translated as CASSVSQSLNILNSYNEQFF. The V and J genes are TRBV6-4 and TRBJ2-1; D is unresolved. The CDR3 length is 20 residues. Germline lookup yields CDR1 MRHNA and CDR2 SNTAGT. The ends were cut back, 4 bases at V and 0 bases at J, with 25 bases in the middle.

There are a few counts of this clonotype. The V gene is TRBV29-1, the J gene TRBJ2-7, with D maybe TRBD2 (5 bases). V gave up 7 bases and J gave up 2 bases, with 15 bases separating them. In germline, CDR1 is SQVTM, CDR2 ANQGSEA. The CDR3 spans 13 residues. CDR3 DNA: TGCAGCGCTGACGGCGAGGGCCCCTACGAGCAGTACTTC. This codes for CSADGEGPYEQYF.

This clonotype was recorded at least ten times. V gene TRBV27 combines with J gene TRBJ2-1; 9 nucleotides line up with TRBD2. V was clipped by 0 bases and J by 5 bases; unmatched bases: 2. The CDR3 consists of 15 residues. Looked up from germline, CDR1 is MNHEY and CDR2 is SMNVEV (reference sequence). The DNA of the CDR3 is TGTGCCAGCAGTTTATCGACTAGCGGAAACAATGAGCAGTTCTTC. The encoded protein is CASSLSTSGNNEQFF.

V is TRBV7-9 and J is TRBJ1-1, with D possibly being TRBD1 (5 bases). V was shortened by 3 bases and J by 3 bases, with 11 bases between the two germline ends. The CDR3 totals 14 residues. Germline V gene sequence: CDR1 SEHNR, CDR2 FQNEAQ (reference sequence). Written as DNA, the CDR3 is TGTGCCAGCAGCTTTAATGGGGGAGACACTGAAGCTTTCTTT. Its translation is CASSFNGGDTEAFF.

This clonotype showed up just a few times. The CDR3 DNA sequence: TGTGCCAGCAGCGATCCGGGGGGGGAGAAGGGCAATGAGCAGTTCTTC. Translated, it gives CASSDPGGEKGNEQFF. The V gene is TRBV7-6, the J gene TRBJ2-1; TRBD2 matches at 8 bases. Germline assignment: CDR1 SGHVS and CDR2 FNYEAQ. The CDR3 extends over 16 amino acids. Trimming cost V 5 bases and J 6 bases; bases outside gene matches: 12. The full variable domain, completed using reference TRBV7-6 and TRBJ2-1, is GAGVSQSPRYKVTKRGQDVALRCDPISGHVSLYWYRQALGQGPEFLTYFNYEAQQDKSGLPNDRFSAERPEGSISTLTIQRTEQRDSAMYRCASSDPGGEKGNEQFFGPGTRLTVL.

This clonotype was counted many times. The chain couples TRBV7-9 to TRBJ2-1, with 12 bases fitting TRBD2. This CDR3 region has 15 residues. Germline V lookup: CDR1 SEHNR, CDR2 FQNEAQ (reference sequence). The junction had 3 bases not matched to a gene; V was cut back by 5 bases and J by 4 bases. The CDR3 DNA sequence: TGTGCCAGCAGCCCGACTAGCGGGAGTTACAATGAGCAGTTCTTC. Protein product: CASSPTSGSYNEQFF.

This clonotype came up a few times. V usage is TRBV5-1 and J usage is TRBJ2-7; 7 bases are shared with TRBD2. Trimming cost V 2 bases and J 2 bases; bases outside gene matches: 10. Germline lookup yields CDR1 SGHRS and CDR2 YFSETQ. This CDR3 is built from 16 residues. This CDR3 is CASSLYFLAETYEQYF. In DNA, the CDR3 is TGCGCCAGCAGCTTATACTTTCTAGCGGAGACCTACGAGCAGTACTTC.

Many counts were recorded for this clonotype. The chain has TRBV15 and TRBJ2-1; TRBD1 might be the D (6 bases). In germline, CDR1 is LNHNV, CDR2 YYDKDF (reference sequence). The CDR3 length is 12 residues. The V gene lost 2 bases and the J gene lost 9 bases, with 8 bases spanning the gap. The CDR3 DNA follows: TGTGCCACCAGCAGAACAGGGACTGAGCAGTTCTTC. Translating it yields CATSRTGTEQFF.

This clonotype was seen a few times. The V and J genes are TRBV12-3 or TRBV12-4 and TRBJ2-5; no firm D call. V lost 5 bases to trimming and J lost 2 bases, with 12 bases between them. The CDR3 is 14 residues long. CDR3 sequence reads: CASSPQTPQETQYF. CDR3 sequence (DNA): TGTGCCAGCAGTCCACAAACCCCGCAAGAGACCCAGTACTTC.

Ten or more counts support this clonotype. The J gene is TRBJ2-7, the V gene TRBV20-1; D is possibly TRBD2 (6 bases). The CDR3 spans 16 residues. The V end lost 0 bases, the J end lost 0 bases, and 15 bases lay between the germline ends. Germline lookup yields CDR1 DFQATT and CDR2 SNEGSKA (reference sequence). CDR3 residues: CSARDLGGPSSYEQYF. The DNA of the CDR3 is TGCAGTGCTAGAGATCTGGGGGGACCGAGCTCCTACGAGCAGTACTTC.

This clonotype turned up a few times. The chain links TRBV4-1 to TRBJ2-1, with TRBD2 matching over 12 bases. Germline V gives CDR1 MGHRA, CDR2 YSYEKL. This CDR3 is 18 amino acids long. The V segment lost 3 bases and the J segment 1 base; nucleotides outside the gene matches: 7. For the CDR3, the DNA is TGCGCCAGCAGCCATCGGCTAGCGGGAGGGCCTTCCTACAATGAGCAGTTCTTC. It yields the protein CASSHRLAGGPSYNEQFF.

The chain combines TRBV6-2 or TRBV6-3 with TRBJ2-7; D gene ambiguous. The CDR3 contains 12 residues. V lost 2 bases to trimming and J lost 4 bases, with 6 bases between them. The germline V gene has CDR1 MNHEY and CDR2 SVGEGT. CDR3 residues: CASSYVVYEQYF. In DNA form, the CDR3 reads TGTGCCAGCAGTTACGTAGTTTACGAGCAGTACTTC.

This clonotype was observed at least ten times. The chain couples TRBV19 to TRBJ2-7; D is possibly TRBD1 (5 bases). The CDR3 runs to 14 residues. V was pared by 3 bases and J by 5 bases, with 14 bases between. CDR1 is LNHDA, CDR2 SQIVND, per germline (reference sequence). CDR3 loop: CASSIQGGSDEQYF. CDR3 nucleotide sequence: TGTGCCAGTAGTATCCAGGGTGGTTCCGACGAGCAGTACTTC.

In this sample, this clonotype turned up once. A much larger clone sits a single nucleotide away, making a read error possible. The chain recombines TRBV6-5 with TRBJ2-5; perhaps TRBD2 as D (6 bases). Germline V lookup: CDR1 MNHEY, CDR2 SVGAGI. The CDR3 loop spans 13 amino acids. CDR3 nucleotides: TGTGCCAGCAGTTATGCGGGAAAAGATACCCAGTACTTC. Its protein is CASSYAGKDTQYF.